This is a list of T cell receptor beta chains from one sample in a study of Ad26.COV2.S vaccination and SARS-CoV-2 variants. Method: immunoSEQ multiplex PCR; TCRdb's copy keeps in-frame clones and lacks some. This table has 380,000 or so clones, around 89% appearing once. Sequencing used peripheral blood, obtained in a trial of Ad26.COV2.S vaccine versus placebo. The receptor source for this set is a person between 18 and 65 years old who received the Ad26.COV2.S COVID-19 vaccine or a placebo. Each CDR3 is given without its conserved first and last residue. The size of a clone is reported for some rows only, either as once, few or many, or as a class for expanded clones.

J,V,size,CDR3
TRBJ1-4,TRBV2,-,ASTILKGALDEKLF
TRBJ2-1,TRBV18,-,ASSRDRDSLEQF
TRBJ1-2,TRBV2,-,ASTVQGADYGYT
TRBJ2-7,TRBV29-1,-,SVEGDRSNEQY
TRBJ1-5,TRBV21-1,-,ASSKRRGNQPQH
TRBJ1-2,TRBV20-1,-,SAHRGDGYT
TRBJ2-1,TRBV7-9,-,ASSPSLAPVYNEQF
TRBJ1-5,TRBV7-3,-,ASTLKVRAAMQPQH
TRBJ1-5,TRBV28,-,ASSLGQGYNQPQH
TRBJ2-1,TRBV19,-,ASSIGTSDHSYNEQF
TRBJ2-2,TRBV5-4,-,ASSLGGGSGELF
TRBJ2-2,TRBV6-5,-,ASNKLAPTSGELF
TRBJ2-3,TRBV7-9,-,ASREREDTDTQY
TRBJ1-4,TRBV7-2,-,ASSRGLTNEKLF
TRBJ2-7,TRBV14,-,ASSQVNFAYEQY
TRBJ1-2,TRBV6-5,-,ASSPLQGFDGYT
TRBJ2-5,TRBV7-6,-,ASSPVGGVSQETQY
TRBJ2-5,TRBV9,-,ASSVSGVGETQY
TRBJ2-3,TRBV24-1,-,ATSELGTGSTDTQY
TRBJ1-2,TRBV3-1/TRBV3-2,-,ASSQGVNYGYT
TRBJ2-3,TRBV3-1/TRBV3-2,-,ASSQGVAQDTQY
TRBJ1-4,TRBV28,once,ASSSSTYHGEKLF
TRBJ2-7,TRBV6-6,-,ASSYADGYEQY
TRBJ2-1,TRBV19,-,ASTPGRAYNEQF
TRBJ2-7,TRBV7-2,-,ASSSDTVYEQY
TRBJ2-3,TRBV9,-,ASSRTSGSTDTQY
TRBJ1-1,TRBV11-2,-,ASSLAGADDTEAF
TRBJ2-5,TRBV27,-,ASKLLAGVETQY
TRBJ2-7,TRBV7-9,-,ASSLITGVTYEQY
TRBJ1-1,TRBV6-1,-,ASSDDITNTEAF
TRBJ1-1,TRBV7-9,-,ASSSPLQANTEAF
TRBJ2-3,TRBV9,-,ASSVAGGWTDTQY
TRBJ2-1,TRBV2,once,ASSERGMNNEQF
TRBJ2-3,TRBV5-4,-,ASSFSGGRADTQY
TRBJ2-1,TRBV7-8,-,ASSLAMVSSQHNEQF
TRBJ1-1,TRBV6-5,-,ASTPGWVNTEAF
TRBJ2-1,TRBV15,-,AIAEPGTGGNEQF
TRBJ1-5,TRBV7-2,-,ASSLEGAGWDSNQPQH
TRBJ2-3,TRBV7-3,-,ASSFTSGGTDTQY
TRBJ1-4,TRBV24-1,-,ATSDELSGIGEKLF
TRBJ2-5,TRBV6-5,-,ASSYGGGQETQY
TRBJ1-6,TRBV4-3,-,ASSQDKGFNSPLH